The rows below give T cell receptor beta chains drawn from one sample of a study of beta chain features in type 1 diabetes. Sequencing was performed with immunoSEQ multiplex PCR; in TCRdb, only in-frame clones are kept and a portion is missing. Of approximately 260,000 clones detected, roughly 21% appear once; the ten largest clones hold about 0.028%. Sequenced material: naive CD4+ T cells from blood. The receptors come from a woman aged 40 to 50 with type 1 diabetes. The CDR3 runs from the conserved cysteine through the conserved F or W. Each record gives: J gene, D gene, clone size, V gene, CDR3 protein, CDR3 DNA. The D gene is left open where the match is weak. Clone size is not always given. Where it is, it says once, few, many or a class for expanded clones.

j_call: TRBJ2-7; d_call: -; clone_size: few; v_call: TRBV28; cdr3_aa: CASSTIRQGLSEQYF; cdr3_nt: TGTGCCAGCAGTACCATCCGGCAGGGTTTGAGCGAGCAGTACTTC
j_call: TRBJ2-3; d_call: -; clone_size: -; v_call: TRBV5-1; cdr3_aa: CASTLQGSTDTQYF; cdr3_nt: TGCGCCAGCACATTGCAGGGCAGCACAGATACGCAGTATTTT
j_call: TRBJ1-1; d_call: -; clone_size: -; v_call: TRBV4-1; cdr3_aa: CASSQVEGRSTEAFF; cdr3_nt: TGCGCCAGCAGCCAGGTTGAGGGTAGGAGCACTGAAGCTTTCTTT
j_call: TRBJ2-7; d_call: -; clone_size: -; v_call: TRBV4-3; cdr3_aa: CASSQEGQGRYEQYF; cdr3_nt: TGCGCCAGCAGCCAAGAAGGTCAGGGCCGGTACGAGCAGTACTTC
j_call: TRBJ2-1; d_call: TRBD2; clone_size: few; v_call: TRBV7-9; cdr3_aa: CASSQWGLAVGSYNEQFF; cdr3_nt: TGTGCCAGCAGCCAGTGGGGACTAGCGGTTGGCTCCTACAATGAGCAGTTCTTC
j_call: TRBJ2-1; d_call: -; clone_size: -; v_call: TRBV4-1; cdr3_aa: CASSQLGASYNEQFF; cdr3_nt: TGCGCCAGCAGCCAATTGGGGGCGTCCTACAATGAGCAGTTCTTC
j_call: TRBJ2-1; d_call: TRBD1; clone_size: few; v_call: TRBV19; cdr3_aa: CASKRDRNNNEQFF; cdr3_nt: TGTGCCAGTAAGAGGGACAGGAACAACAATGAGCAGTTCTTC
j_call: TRBJ1-2; d_call: TRBD1; clone_size: -; v_call: TRBV28; cdr3_aa: CASSFRFLQGDYGYTF; cdr3_nt: TGTGCCAGCAGTTTCCGCTTTCTACAGGGGGACTATGGCTACACCTTC
j_call: TRBJ1-2; d_call: -; clone_size: few; v_call: TRBV2; cdr3_aa: CASSTRQPTMGGYTF; cdr3_nt: TGTGCCAGCAGTACCAGACAGCCTACTATGGGTGGCTACACCTTC
j_call: TRBJ2-5; d_call: TRBD2; clone_size: -; v_call: TRBV4-3; cdr3_aa: CASSQETARASGVQETQYF; cdr3_nt: TGCGCCAGCAGCCAAGAGACCGCCCGGGCTAGCGGGGTTCAAGAGACCCAGTACTTC
j_call: TRBJ1-1; d_call: -; clone_size: -; v_call: TRBV15; cdr3_aa: CATSWASGTEAFF; cdr3_nt: TGTGCCACCAGCTGGGCCTCGGGGACTGAAGCTTTCTTT
j_call: TRBJ2-5; d_call: TRBD1; clone_size: few; v_call: TRBV11-3; cdr3_aa: CASSPQGSETQYF; cdr3_nt: TGTGCCAGCAGCCCACAGGGGAGTGAGACCCAGTACTTC
j_call: TRBJ1-2; d_call: -; clone_size: few; v_call: TRBV11-2; cdr3_aa: CASSPNRDYGYTF; cdr3_nt: TGTGCCAGCAGCCCCAACAGGGATTATGGCTACACCTTC
j_call: TRBJ1-6; d_call: -; clone_size: -; v_call: TRBV9; cdr3_aa: CASSVRGDNSPLHF; cdr3_nt: TGTGCCAGCAGCGTTCGGGGTGATAATTCACCCCTCCACTTT
j_call: TRBJ2-3; d_call: -; clone_size: few; v_call: TRBV18; cdr3_aa: CASSPRGDTQYF; cdr3_nt: TGTGCCAGCTCACCCAGAGGTGATACGCAGTATTTT
j_call: TRBJ2-5; d_call: TRBD2; clone_size: few; v_call: TRBV15; cdr3_aa: CATSRDRLAGETQYF; cdr3_nt: TGTGCCACCAGCAGAGATCGACTAGCCGGAGAGACCCAGTACTTC
j_call: TRBJ1-2; d_call: TRBD1; clone_size: few; v_call: TRBV5-4; cdr3_aa: CASSSGQSRTNYGYTF; cdr3_nt: TGTGCCAGCAGCTCGGGACAGAGCCGAACGAACTATGGCTACACCTTC
j_call: TRBJ2-1; d_call: -; clone_size: -; v_call: TRBV6-5; cdr3_aa: CASSAPGGPGNEQFF; cdr3_nt: TGTGCCAGCAGTGCCCCGGGGGGCCCAGGAAATGAGCAGTTCTTC
j_call: TRBJ1-4; d_call: TRBD1; clone_size: -; v_call: TRBV10-3; cdr3_aa: CAISGQGSEKLFF; cdr3_nt: TGTGCCATCAGTGGACAGGGAAGTGAAAAACTGTTTTTT
j_call: TRBJ2-1; d_call: -; clone_size: few; v_call: TRBV9; cdr3_aa: CASSVWDLGEQFF; cdr3_nt: TGTGCCAGCAGCGTATGGGACTTGGGTGAGCAGTTCTTC